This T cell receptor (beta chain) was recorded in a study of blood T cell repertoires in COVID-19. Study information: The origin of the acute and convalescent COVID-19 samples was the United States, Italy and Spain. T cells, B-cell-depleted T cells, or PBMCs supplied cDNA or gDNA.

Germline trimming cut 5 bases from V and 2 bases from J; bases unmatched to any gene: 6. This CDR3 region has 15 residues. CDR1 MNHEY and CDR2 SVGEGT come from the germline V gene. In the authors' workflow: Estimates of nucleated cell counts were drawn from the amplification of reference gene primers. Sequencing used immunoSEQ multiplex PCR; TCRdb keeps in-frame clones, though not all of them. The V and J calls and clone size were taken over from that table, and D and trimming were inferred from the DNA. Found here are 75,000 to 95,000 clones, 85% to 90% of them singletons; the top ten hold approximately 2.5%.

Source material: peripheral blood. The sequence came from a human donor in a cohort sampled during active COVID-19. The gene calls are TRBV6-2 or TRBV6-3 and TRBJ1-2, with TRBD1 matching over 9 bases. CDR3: CASSAAGTGNYGYTF. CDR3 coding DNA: TGTGCCAGCAGTGCCGCCGGGACAGGGAACTATGGCTACACCTTC.